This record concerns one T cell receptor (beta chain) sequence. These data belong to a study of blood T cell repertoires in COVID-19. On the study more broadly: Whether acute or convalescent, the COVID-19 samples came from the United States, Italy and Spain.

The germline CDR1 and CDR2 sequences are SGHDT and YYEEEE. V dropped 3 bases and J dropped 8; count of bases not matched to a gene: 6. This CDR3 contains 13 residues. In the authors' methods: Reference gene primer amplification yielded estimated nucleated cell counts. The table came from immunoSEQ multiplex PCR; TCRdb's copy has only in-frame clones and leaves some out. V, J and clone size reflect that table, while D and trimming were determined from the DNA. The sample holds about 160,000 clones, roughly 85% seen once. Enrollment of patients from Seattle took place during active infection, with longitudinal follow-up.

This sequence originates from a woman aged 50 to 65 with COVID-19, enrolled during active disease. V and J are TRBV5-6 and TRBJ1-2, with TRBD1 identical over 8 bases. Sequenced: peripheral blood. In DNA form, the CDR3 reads TGTGCCAGCAGCTCGACAGGGGCCTTCGGCTACACCTTC. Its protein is CASSSTGAFGYTF. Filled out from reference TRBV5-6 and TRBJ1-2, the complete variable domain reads DAGVTQSPTHLIKTRGQQVTLRCSPKSGHDTVSWYQQALGQGPQFIFQYYEEEERQRGNFPDRFSGHQFPNYSSELNVNALLLGDSALYLCASSSTGAFGYTFGSGTRLTVV.